A selection of T cell receptor beta chains follows, all from one sample in a study of cytomegalovirus exposure and HLA in healthy donors. Repertoires were generated with immunoSEQ multiplex PCR, while TCRdb's copy carries only in-frame clones and drops some. Here the sample spans 130,000 or so clones, roughly 75% being singletons. Sequencing was performed on PBMCs. Receptor source: a man in his forties in good health and CMV-seronegative. CDR3s include the opening cysteine and the closing phenylalanine or tryptophan. A D gene is named only where the DNA matches it firmly. Clone sizes are given selectively: once, few, many, or a class where the clone is expanded.

V gene,D gene,J gene,clone size,CDR3 protein,CDR3 DNA
TRBV2,.,TRBJ2-1,.,CASTLQGSSYNEQFF,TGTGCCAGCACCCTACAGGGAAGCTCCTACAATGAGCAGTTCTTC
TRBV5-6,.,TRBJ1-2,.,CASSSGEGYLWLDTF,TGTGCCAGCAGCTCGGGAGAAGGGTATCTATGGCTTGACACCTTC
TRBV5-1,TRBD1,TRBJ2-3,.,CASSPRGLGDTQYF,TGCGCCAGCAGCCCCAGGGGGCTGGGAGATACGCAGTATTTT
TRBV6-1,.,TRBJ2-3,.,CASRESTDTQYF,TGTGCCAGCAGAGAGAGCACAGATACGCAGTATTTT
TRBV4-1,TRBD1,TRBJ1-2,once,CASSPVGQGFYGYTF,TGCGCCAGCAGCCCAGTGGGACAGGGGTTTTATGGCTACACCTTC
TRBV6-1,TRBD1,TRBJ1-5,few,CASILQGAGQPQHF,TGTGCCAGCATCCTTCAGGGGGCAGGCCAGCCCCAGCATTTT
TRBV6-5,TRBD1,TRBJ1-2,.,CASSSPRQGLGVGYTF,TGTGCCAGCAGTTCCCCCCGACAGGGGCTGGGGGTTGGCTACACCTTC
TRBV13,.,TRBJ1-1,.,CASSLGGGYGGGTEAFF,TGTGCCAGCAGCTTAGGCGGTGGGTACGGGGGGGGCACTGAAGCTTTCTTT
TRBV7-9,.,TRBJ2-7,.,CASSPDNYEQYF,TGTGCCAGCAGCCCCGACAACTACGAGCAGTACTTC
TRBV7-9,.,TRBJ1-6,.,CASSARDPGSPLHF,TGTGCCAGCAGCGCCCGGGACCCCGGGAGTCCCCTCCACTTT
TRBV5-6,.,TRBJ1-1,few,CASSFSTGEAFF,TGTGCCAGCAGCTTTTCGACAGGTGAAGCTTTCTTT
TRBV19,.,TRBJ2-5,.,CASSINGAQETQYF,TGTGCCAGTAGTATAAATGGAGCTCAAGAGACCCAGTACTTC
TRBV6-1,.,TRBJ1-4,.,CASSGSGFNEKLFF,TGTGCCAGCAGTGGTTCGGGTTTTAATGAAAAACTGTTTTTT
TRBV7-9,.,TRBJ2-5,few,CASSLRVETQYF,TGTGCCAGCAGCTTAAGAGTTGAGACCCAGTACTTC
TRBV19,.,TRBJ2-3,.,CASSTLGQLDTQYF,TGTGCCAGTAGTACCCTCGGACAGCTGGATACGCAGTATTTT
TRBV5-6,TRBD1,TRBJ1-2,.,CASNDRAYGYTF,TGTGCCAGCAACGACAGGGCTTATGGCTACACCTTC
TRBV6-1,.,TRBJ1-2,few,CASSQGILYGYTF,TGTGCCAGCAGCCAGGGCATTCTCTATGGCTACACCTTC
TRBV27,.,TRBJ2-2,many,CASSVDGVVSGELFF,TGTGCCAGCAGTGTCGACGGAGTGGTCTCCGGGGAGCTGTTTTTT
TRBV30,.,TRBJ1-5,.,CAWGGNNQPQHF,TGTGCCTGGGGAGGGAACAATCAGCCCCAGCATTTT
TRBV9,.,TRBJ2-1,.,CASSPQGGSGTEQFF,TGTGCCAGCAGCCCCCAGGGGGGATCTGGGACAGAGCAGTTCTTC
TRBV27,.,TRBJ1-2,.,CASSPRVPTLGGDYGYTF,TGTGCCAGCAGTCCCCGGGTCCCTACGTTAGGAGGGGACTATGGCTACACCTTC
TRBV19,.,TRBJ1-1,.,CASSIQGLNTEAFF,TGTGCCAGTAGTATACAGGGGCTGAACACTGAAGCTTTCTTT
TRBV5-8,.,TRBJ1-2,.,CASDAARSSGYTF,TGTGCCAGCGATGCCGCCCGGTCTTCTGGCTACACCTTC
TRBV10-1,.,TRBJ2-7,.,CASRQERRCEQYF,TGCGCCAGTAGACAGGAGCGTCGGTGCGAGCAGTACTTC
TRBV9,TRBD2,TRBJ2-6,.,CASSVRRDGHGGGPSSGANVLTF,TGTGCCAGCAGCGTTAGGAGAGATGGGCACGGGGGGGGTCCCAGCTCTGGGGCCAACGTCCTGACTTTC
TRBV27,TRBD1,TRBJ2-7,.,CASSRPTGGTYEQYF,TGTGCCAGCAGCCGCCCAACAGGGGGGACCTACGAGCAGTACTTC
TRBV7-2,.,TRBJ2-7,.,CASSVSSYEQYF,TGTGCCAGCAGCGTTAGCTCCTACGAGCAGTACTTC
TRBV18,.,TRBJ1-2,.,CASSPGQDNYGYTF,TGTGCCAGCTCACCAGGGCAGGATAACTATGGCTACACCTTC
TRBV18,TRBD1,TRBJ1-5,.,CASSLLGQNNQPQHF,TGTGCCAGCTCACTTTTGGGACAGAATAATCAGCCCCAGCATTTT
TRBV2,.,TRBJ2-7,.,CASRTPRGEQYF,TGTGCCAGCAGAACCCCCCGAGGCGAGCAGTACTTC
TRBV4-1,TRBD2,TRBJ2-2,.,CASSQETAGGNTGELFF,TGCGCCAGCAGCCAAGAAACTGCGGGGGGGAACACCGGGGAGCTGTTTTTT
TRBV7-2,.,TRBJ2-4,.,CASTSENIQYF,TGTGCCAGCACTTCGGAAAACATTCAGTACTTC
TRBV9,.,TRBJ2-2,.,CASSVRGTAGELFF,TGTGCCAGCAGCGTACGGGGAACGGCCGGGGAGCTGTTTTTT
TRBV10-2,.,TRBJ1-3,.,CASSEEGGGNTIYF,TGCGCCAGCAGTGAGGAGGGCGGTGGAAACACCATATATTTT
TRBV19,.,TRBJ1-2,.,CASSIEPSRGDYGYTF,TGTGCCAGTAGTATTGAACCCTCCAGGGGCGACTATGGCTACACCTTC
TRBV7-2,TRBD1,TRBJ2-7,.,CASSLATGVAYEQYF,TGTGCCAGCAGCTTAGCAACAGGGGTCGCCTACGAGCAGTACTTC
TRBV7-6,TRBD1,TRBJ2-6,.,CASSSLSSGTGTSGANVLTF,TGTGCCAGCAGCTCCCTTTCTTCCGGGACAGGGACCTCTGGGGCCAACGTCCTGACTTTC
TRBV27,.,TRBJ1-6,few,CASRSVEGSLHF,TGTGCCAGCAGGTCGGTAGAGGGATCACTCCACTTT
TRBV25-1,TRBD1,TRBJ1-1,.,CASSDHRDRSHTEAFF,TGTGCCAGCAGTGATCATCGGGACAGGTCCCACACTGAAGCTTTCTTT
TRBV28,TRBD2,TRBJ2-7,.,CASSFTLIGGGTSYEQYF,TGTGCCAGCAGTTTCACTCTGATCGGGGGGGGGACATCCTACGAGCAGTACTTC
TRBV5-6,TRBD1,TRBJ2-7,.,CASSLGDRHYEQYF,TGTGCCAGCAGCTTGGGGGACAGGCACTACGAGCAGTACTTC
TRBV6-1,TRBD2,TRBJ2-6,.,CASTERGGSVLTF,TGTGCCAGCACTGAACGGGGGGGCAGCGTCCTGACTTTC
TRBV7-9,TRBD2,TRBJ2-7,.,CASSPRWGGDSYEQYF,TGTGCCAGCAGCCCGAGATGGGGGGGAGACTCCTACGAGCAGTACTTC
TRBV13,TRBD1,TRBJ1-5,.,CASSLGRTGVSNQPQHF,TGTGCCAGCAGCTTAGGCAGGACAGGAGTTAGCAATCAGCCCCAGCATTTT
TRBV9,TRBD1,TRBJ1-4,.,CASSTRTGIGEKLFF,TGTGCCAGCAGCACCCGGACAGGGATTGGTGAAAAACTGTTTTTT
TRBV19,TRBD2,TRBJ2-5,few,CASSSQGLAEGETQYF,TGTGCCAGTAGTTCACAAGGACTAGCGGAAGGAGAGACCCAGTACTTC
TRBV18,TRBD1,TRBJ1-4,.,CASSPRQGPGNEKLFF,TGTGCCAGCTCACCAAGACAGGGACCGGGTAATGAAAAACTGTTTTTT
TRBV5-8,.,TRBJ1-5,few,CASSLGRDQPQHF,TGTGCCAGCAGCTTGGGGCGGGATCAGCCCCAGCATTTT
TRBV9,TRBD1,TRBJ1-6,.,CASSVPGTVPSPLHF,TGTGCCAGCAGCGTGCCCGGGACAGTACCTTCACCCCTCCACTTT
TRBV5-1,.,TRBJ1-2,.,CASNLGGETGYGYTF,TGCGCCAGCAACTTGGGGGGGGAAACGGGCTATGGCTACACCTTC
TRBV28,.,TRBJ2-3,.,CASSLSARDTQYF,TGTGCCAGCAGTTTATCGGCTAGAGATACGCAGTATTTT
TRBV5-1,TRBD1,TRBJ1-1,.,CASSPGQGSEAFF,TGCGCCAGCAGCCCCGGACAGGGTAGTGAAGCTTTCTTT
TRBV5-1,.,TRBJ1-1,once,CASSFFDKNTEAFF,TGCGCCAGCAGCTTCTTTGACAAGAACACTGAAGCTTTCTTT
TRBV19,TRBD2,TRBJ2-2,once,CASSVTSGDASTGELFF,TGTGCCAGTAGTGTGACTAGCGGGGACGCGAGCACCGGGGAGCTGTTTTTT
TRBV19,TRBD1,TRBJ1-3,.,CASSMSGTGAGNTIYF,TGTGCCAGTAGTATGTCCGGGACAGGGGCTGGAAACACCATATATTTT
TRBV28,.,TRBJ2-7,.,CASSMVPGEQYF,TGTGCCAGCAGTATGGTCCCAGGGGAGCAGTACTTC
TRBV4-3,.,TRBJ1-1,few,CASSQGQNLNTEAFF,TGCGCCAGCAGCCAAGGACAGAACTTGAACACTGAAGCTTTCTTT
TRBV5-4,TRBD1,TRBJ1-2,.,CASSSKQGAVTGYTF,TGTGCCAGCAGCTCAAAACAGGGGGCGGTTACTGGCTACACCTTC
TRBV19,TRBD1,TRBJ2-2,.,CTSSMEQGVGELFF,TGTACCAGTAGTATGGAACAGGGGGTCGGGGAGCTGTTTTTT